Shown below are 21 T cell receptor beta chains from a single sample sequenced in a study of CD8+CD57+ T cells in acquired aplastic anemia. Template material for TCR beta VDJ and CDR3 profiling consisted of genomic DNA. MiXCR, applied by TCRdb to the reads, yields one record per CDR3 protein. The sample holds about 220,000 distinct CDR3 sequences, 34% seen once. The sequencing input was sorted CD4+, CD8+, or CD8+CD57+ T cells (not recorded which) from PBMCs. The receptor set was obtained from a human donor in good health, serving as a control.

About this clonotype: Since the CDR3 does not end with the conserved phenylalanine or tryptophan, this likely comes from a read error. This chain links TRBV20-1 with TRBJ2-5, with D maybe TRBD1 (7 bases). This CDR3 contains 18 residues. Germline assignment: CDR1 DFQATT and CDR2 SNEGSKA (reference sequence). The V end was cut by 0 bases, the J end by 3 bases, with 23 bases between. The CDR3 coding sequence is TGCAGTGCTAGAGATCAGGGGGGCAGAGGGAGCCCCGAAGAGACCCAGTACTCC. This gives the protein CSARDQGGRGSPEETQYS.

This clonotype turned up a few times. The V gene is TRBV28, the J gene TRBJ2-7, with 11 bases lining up with TRBD2. After removal of 1 base from V and 5 bases from J, the junction contained 13 bases not matched to a gene. Germline-derived CDR1 and CDR2 are MDHEN and SYDVKM. The CDR3 sequence is 18 residues long. CDR3 loop: CASSLLSPGLAVRDEQYF. For the CDR3, the DNA is TGTGCCAGCAGTTTATTAAGTCCGGGACTAGCGGTGAGGGACGAGCAGTACTTC.

This clonotype appeared many times. The V gene is TRBV7-9, the J gene TRBJ1-1; 8 bases agree with TRBD1. V lost 4 bases and J lost 4; bases outside the gene matches: 8. The CDR3 runs 15 residues. CDR1 and CDR2 from the germline V gene are SEHNR and FQNEAQ (reference sequence). CDR3 in DNA: TGTGCCAGCAGCTACATCAGGGGGCAAGGCACTGAAGCTTTCTTT. Residues: CASSYIRGQGTEAFF.

For the CDR3, the DNA is TGTGCCAGCAGTGCTAGAAGTATGCGGGGGGTCTACAATGAGCAGTTCTTC. Translating gives CASSARSMRGVYNEQFF. V usage is TRBV25-1 and J usage is TRBJ2-1; 8 bases are a match to TRBD2. CDR3 length: 17 residues. Germline V gene sequence: CDR1 MGHDK, CDR2 SYGVNS. V gave up 4 bases and J gave up 3 bases; unmatched junction bases: 11.

This chain joins TRBV6-2 or TRBV6-3 and TRBJ2-3; D assignment may be TRBD1 or TRBD2 (5 bases each). V gave up 2 bases and J gave up 0 bases, with 9 bases separating them. This CDR3 comprises 15 residues. Germline V gene data show CDR1 as MNHEY and CDR2 as SVGEGT. The CDR3 DNA reads as TGTGCCAGCAGTTACGGGACCGCTAGCACAGATACGCAGTATTTT. This codes for CASSYGTASTDTQYF.

Points on this clonotype: This could be a read error, since a much larger clone is one nucleotide away. V is TRBV2 and J is TRBJ1-5; TRBD1 is a possible D gene (6 bases). This CDR3 contains 13 residues. Germline V gene lookup returns CDR1 SNHLY and CDR2 FYNNEI. Trimming stripped 6 bases from V and 5 bases from J, with 11 bases between. DNA of the CDR3: TGTGCCAGCAGCCGACAGGCGGATCAGCCCCAGCATTTT. The encoded protein is CASSRQADQPQHF.

The chain links TRBV20-1 to TRBJ2-7, with 7 nucleotides matching TRBD2. The ends lost 8 bases at V and 0 bases at J; junction bases unmatched: 16. Germline V CDR1 and CDR2: DFQATT, SNEGSKA (reference sequence). This CDR3 contains 16 residues. The DNA of the CDR3 is TGCAGTCCCGCGGGTGGGGCGGGAGCCAGCTCCTACGAGCAGTACTTC. It encodes CSPAGGAGASSYEQYF.

The chain links TRBV25-1 to TRBJ1-2, with 8 nucleotides matching TRBD1. The CDR3 runs to 14 residues. The trim removed 4 bases at V and 4 bases at J, leaving 5 bases unmatched. The germline V gene encodes CDR1 MGHDK and CDR2 SYGVNS. CDR3 residues: CASSAGQATYGYTF. CDR3 coding DNA: TGTGCCAGCAGTGCGGGACAGGCTACCTATGGCTACACCTTC.

The chain combines TRBV29-1 with TRBJ1-1; no clear D. V was cut by 3 bases and J by 2 bases, with 10 bases left in between. The germline V gene encodes CDR1 SQVTM and CDR2 ANQGSEA. CDR3 length: 13 amino acids. CDR3 residues: CSVERTLNTEAFF. In nucleotides, the CDR3 is TGCAGCGTTGAGAGGACCTTAAACACTGAAGCTTTCTTT. The full variable domain, rest sourced from reference TRBV29-1 and TRBJ1-1, is SAVISQKPSRDICQRGTSLTIQCQVDSQVTMMFWYRQQPGQSLTLIATANQGSEATYESGFVIDKFPISRPNLTFSTLTVSNMSPEDSSIYLCSVERTLNTEAFFGQGTRLTVV.

This sequence joins TRBV15 and TRBJ2-5; 14 positions agree with TRBD2. The length of the CDR3 is 17 residues. From germline, CDR1 is LNHNV and CDR2 YYDKDF (reference sequence). Unmatched junction bases numbered 3, after V lost 0 bases and J lost 3 bases. For the CDR3, the DNA is TGTGCCACCAGCAGAGAGGAGGGACTAGCGGGGGAAGAGACCCAGTACTTC. It is translated as CATSREEGLAGEETQYF.

This clonotype was seen many times. V usage is TRBV20-1 and J usage is TRBJ1-2; D uncertain. The CDR3 runs 16 residues. Between the trimmed V and J ends, which lost 0 bases and 4 bases, there was a span of 18 bases. Germline CDR1 DFQATT, CDR2 SNEGSKA (reference sequence). The CDR3 bases are TGCAGTGCTAGAGATGGGTCGTGGTCCGCTAGCTATGGCTACACCTTC. Translated: CSARDGSWSASYGYTF.

A note on this clonotype: A read error is possible here, since a much larger clone lies one base away. J is TRBJ2-5 and V is TRBV9; unclear D gene. This CDR3 is built from 15 residues. Trimming took 4 bases from V and 1 from J, leaving 14 bases between them. The germline CDR1 and CDR2 sequences are SGDLS and YYNGEE. The CDR3: CASSRTRRPQETQYF. The DNA for the CDR3 is TGTGCCAGCAGCCGTACCCGACGGCCCCAAGAGACCCAGTACTTC.

J is TRBJ1-2 and V is TRBV19, with TRBD1 as a possible D gene (5 bases). CDR1 and CDR2 from the germline V gene are LNHDA and SQIVND (reference sequence). V dropped 8 bases and J dropped 2 bases, with 9 bases sitting between them. The CDR3 covers 12 residues. The CDR3 DNA reads TGTGCCAGTGTAGCAGGGAACTATGGCTACACCTTC. Translated, it gives CASVAGNYGYTF.

This rearrangement joins TRBV27 to TRBJ2-7; TRBD1 is a possible D gene (6 bases). V gave up 5 bases and J gave up 0 bases, with 11 bases separating them. This CDR3 contains 14 residues. Germline CDR1 reads MNHEY; CDR2 reads SMNVEV (reference sequence). CDR3 region: CASSEWDNSYEQYF. CDR3 coding DNA: TGTGCCAGCAGTGAATGGGACAACTCCTACGAGCAGTACTTC.

The chain links TRBV3-1 to TRBJ1-4; TRBD1 might be the D (5 bases). The CDR3 loop spans 14 amino acids. V dropped 0 bases and J dropped 7 bases, with 9 bases sitting between them. The germline V gene has CDR1 LGHDT and CDR2 YNNKEL (reference sequence). The CDR3 sequence is CASSQDREVEKLFF. CDR3 DNA sequence: TGTGCCAGCAGCCAAGACAGGGAGGTTGAAAAACTGTTTTTT.

The chain joins TRBV2 to TRBJ1-6; 7 positions agree with TRBD1. The CDR3 contains 13 residues. Germline assignment: CDR1 SNHLY and CDR2 FYNNEI. The V segment lost 7 bases and the J segment 6 bases; nucleotides outside the gene matches: 3. The CDR3 loop reads CASKGDSNSPLHF. CDR3 nucleotide sequence: TGTGCCAGCAAGGGGGACAGTAATTCACCCCTCCACTTT.

Ten or more counts support this clonotype. The rearrangement joins TRBV5-5 to TRBJ2-7, with D possibly TRBD1 on 6 matching bases. The germline gives CDR1 SGHKS, CDR2 YYEKEE (reference sequence). The length of the CDR3 is 15 residues. V lost 6 bases and J lost 3, with 19 bases in between. This CDR3 reads CASIQQPGAVYEQYF. The CDR3 DNA reads TGTGCCAGCATCCAACAACCAGGGGCTGTCTACGAGCAGTACTTC.

The chain has TRBV30 and TRBJ1-1; weak D call: TRBD1 (5 bases). The germline gives CDR1 GTSNPN, CDR2 SVGIG (reference sequence). The CDR3 loop spans 16 amino acids. Between the trimmed V and J ends, which lost 0 bases and 1 base, there was a span of 15 bases. The CDR3 here is CAWSVRGRGGNTEAFF. The CDR3 nucleotides read TGTGCCTGGAGTGTACGGGGTCGGGGGGGGAACACTGAAGCTTTCTTT.

This clonotype was observed at least ten times. The CDR3 here is CASSVGGLNEKLFF. CDR3 DNA: TGTGCCAGCAGCGTGGGGGGACTTAATGAAAAACTGTTTTTT. The rearrangement links TRBV5-5 to TRBJ1-4; possible D gene TRBD1, 5 bases. The CDR3 covers 14 residues. V lost 4 bases and J 4 bases, leaving 11 bases between the germline ends. Germline CDR1 SGHKS, CDR2 YYEKEE (reference sequence).

This chain joins TRBV20-1 and TRBJ2-1; 14 positions match TRBD2. Trimming removed 5 bases from V and 8 bases from J; junction bases left unmatched: 8. Germline V gene data show CDR1 as DFQATT and CDR2 as SNEGSKA (reference sequence). The CDR3 is made up of 15 amino acids. CDR3 nucleotides: TGCAGTGCTGGCGGGACTAGCGGGGGAAGCGATGAGCAGTTCTTC. It codes for CSAGGTSGGSDEQFF.

Comments on this clonotype: Given a much more abundant clone one base away, this may be a read error. The chain is built from TRBV12-3 or TRBV12-4 and TRBJ1-5; D is possibly TRBD1 (5 bases). CDR3 size: 12 residues. Trimming pared 3 bases from V and 12 bases from J, leaving 12 bases between. The CDR3 DNA follows: TGTGCCAGCAGTTTTGGGGGGGGGGACCAGCATTTT. Its protein is CASSFGGGDQHF.